This is a list of T cell receptor beta chains from one sample in a study of cytomegalovirus exposure and HLA in healthy donors. Assay: immunoSEQ multiplex PCR; the TCRdb copy retains only in-frame clones and omits some. The data hold more than 110,000 clones, with around 81% observed a single time. The sample taken for sequencing was PBMCs. These receptors were obtained from a man in his forties or fifties in good health and CMV-seropositive. Each CDR3 is given with its conserved first and last residue. Clone size is not always given. Where it is, it says once, few, many or a class for expanded clones.

TRBV10-3	few	TRBJ2-7	CAISEGGLAGGEQYF
TRBV5-4	few	TRBJ2-3	CASRRAGGPGDTQYF
TRBV6-1	.	TRBJ1-2	CASSGEGGRYGYTF
TRBV27	.	TRBJ2-3	CASRSGGRWTDTQYF
TRBV6-6	.	TRBJ1-1	CASSYVWESEAFF
TRBV27	.	TRBJ1-6	CASSLIGGVGLNSPLHF
TRBV6-5	.	TRBJ2-7	CASSYRQGADEQYF
TRBV30	.	TRBJ1-5	CALDRGNQPQHF
TRBV28	.	TRBJ1-1	CASRTGGTAFF
TRBV27	.	TRBJ2-7	CASSLRGQGWYEQYF
TRBV30	.	TRBJ2-7	CAWTGGSDEQYF
TRBV5-4	once	TRBJ2-7	CASSAGLAGGPDEQYF
TRBV13	.	TRBJ2-7	CASSLMPGGRFNEQYF
TRBV5-4	.	TRBJ2-5	CASSLGISAFETQYF
TRBV30	.	TRBJ1-3	CAWGITGTGRGVALYF
TRBV4-2	few	TRBJ1-4	CASSQVIGQGLKLFF
TRBV5-1	.	TRBJ1-4	CASSPPSREKLFF
TRBV5-4	.	TRBJ2-7	CASSLGQGNYEQYF
TRBV2	.	.	CASSEGPNEQYF
TRBV18	once	TRBJ1-2	CASSPLLVDRTNYGYTF
TRBV7-3	medium-sized	TRBJ2-4	CASSLLWGRAFLDIQYF
TRBV27	.	TRBJ1-5	CASSLRAPGWSQPQHF
TRBV4-1	once	TRBJ2-7	CASSQGPGQLSYEQYF
TRBV5-6	.	TRBJ2-5	CASSGQSQETQYF
TRBV6-4	.	TRBJ1-6	CASREGPYNSPLHF